Listed below are T cell receptor beta chains from one sample, sequenced in a study of blood T cell repertoires in COVID-19. Sequencing was performed with immunoSEQ multiplex PCR; in TCRdb, only in-frame clones are kept and a portion is missing. Of under 95,000 clones in the sample, 80% to 90% are singletons; the top ten hold around 40%. Specimen: peripheral blood. These receptors all stem from a human donor in a cohort sampled during active COVID-19. CDR3s include the opening cysteine and the closing phenylalanine or tryptophan. A D gene is named only where the DNA matches it firmly. Clone size, where shown, is once, few, many, or a class for clones that have expanded.

clone_size	d_call	j_call	v_call	cdr3_aa	cdr3_nt
few	.	TRBJ2-7	TRBV21-1	CASLGQRAYEQYF	TGTGCCAGCCTAGGACAGAGAGCCTACGAGCAGTACTTC
.	.	TRBJ1-6	TRBV9	CASSERGGANNSPLHF	TGTGCCAGCAGCGAACGAGGGGGAGCTAATAATTCACCCCTCCACTTT
few	.	TRBJ2-2	TRBV25-1	CASSVVGQQNTGELFF	TGTGCCAGCAGTGTTGTGGGCCAGCAGAACACCGGGGAGCTGTTTTTT
.	TRBD1	TRBJ2-3	TRBV2	CASSPTGITDTQYF	TGTGCCAGCAGCCCGACAGGGATCACAGATACGCAGTATTTT
.	TRBD1	TRBJ1-1	TRBV4-1	CASSQTAGQGMNTEAFF	TGCGCCAGCAGCCAAACGGCGGGACAGGGGATGAACACTGAAGCTTTCTTT
.	TRBD1	TRBJ2-1	TRBV11-2	CASSLGQGSYNEQFF	TGTGCCAGCAGCTTAGGACAGGGGTCCTACAATGAGCAGTTCTTC
.	.	TRBJ2-1	TRBV4-1	CASSQDNTGIYNEQFF	TGCGCCAGCAGCCAAGATAATACGGGGATATACAATGAGCAGTTCTTC
.	TRBD2	TRBJ2-3	TRBV7-6	CASSLSGAGGSDTQYF	TGTGCCAGCAGCTTATCCGGGGCGGGAGGTTCAGATACGCAGTATTTT
few	TRBD2	TRBJ2-3	TRBV6-6	CASSLGLAGVSQTRTDTQYF	TGTGCCAGCAGCTTGGGACTAGCGGGAGTCTCCCAAACTCGCACAGATACGCAGTATTTT
.	.	TRBJ2-5	TRBV7-7	CASSPTVSAVQETQYF	TGTGCCAGCAGCCCGACAGTTTCGGCAGTCCAAGAGACCCAGTACTTC
once	TRBD2	TRBJ2-7	TRBV3-1/TRBV3-2	CASSQVLAGNEQYF	TGTGCCAGCAGCCAAGTCCTAGCGGGGAACGAGCAGTACTTC
.	TRBD2	TRBJ2-1	TRBV11-3	CASSLGGGKAGIYNEQFF	TGTGCCAGCAGCTTAGGAGGCGGAAAAGCGGGGATTTACAATGAGCAGTTCTTC
.	TRBD2	TRBJ2-3	TRBV6-2/TRBV6-3	CASSYSRTSGSDTQYF	TGTGCCAGCAGTTACTCCCGGACTAGCGGGTCAGATACGCAGTATTTT
.	.	TRBJ2-7	TRBV10-2	CASKNDRSSYEQYF	TGCGCCAGTAAAAACGACAGGAGCTCCTACGAGCAGTACTTC
.	TRBD1	TRBJ2-3	TRBV6-2/TRBV6-3	CASSYDRVSSTDTQYF	TGTGCCAGCAGTTACGACAGGGTTTCTAGCACAGATACGCAGTATTTT
.	TRBD1	TRBJ1-2	TRBV3-1/TRBV3-2	CASSQGTGVYGYTF	TGTGCCAGCAGCCAAGGTACAGGGGTCTATGGCTACACCTTC
few	.	TRBJ1-5	TRBV7-4	CASSRPGGLSHQPQHF	TGTGCCAGCAGCCGACCCGGAGGGCTTTCTCATCAGCCCCAGCATTTT
.	TRBD1	TRBJ2-5	TRBV5-1	CASNPGQGRYQETQYF	TGCGCCAGCAACCCGGGACAGGGGAGGTACCAAGAGACCCAGTACTTC
.	.	TRBJ2-2	TRBV7-6	CASTPLPPGELFF	TGTGCCAGCACCCCCCTACCACCCGGGGAGCTGTTTTTT
once	TRBD2	TRBJ2-1	TRBV2	CASSGTSRDNEQFF	TGTGCCAGCAGTGGGACTAGCAGGGACAATGAGCAGTTCTTC
.	.	TRBJ1-6	TRBV6-6	CASSYATEYSPLHF	TGTGCCAGCAGTTACGCCACAGAATATTCACCCCTCCACTTT
.	TRBD1	TRBJ2-3	TRBV5-6	CASSLRGLGGTDTQYF	TGTGCCAGCAGCTTGAGGGGGCTAGGAGGCACAGATACGCAGTATTTT
.	TRBD1	TRBJ2-2	TRBV5-1	CASSSTGGNTGELFF	TGCGCCAGCAGCTCGACAGGGGGAAACACCGGGGAGCTGTTTTTT
.	TRBD1	TRBJ2-1	TRBV24-1	CATSDMGDRAGNEQFF	TGTGCCACCAGTGACATGGGGGACAGGGCCGGCAATGAGCAGTTCTTC
.	.	TRBJ1-1	TRBV19	CASSSSAVNTEAFF	TGTGCCAGTAGTAGCAGCGCAGTGAACACTGAAGCTTTCTTT
.	.	TRBJ2-5	TRBV18	CASSPLGGAQETQYF	TGTGCCAGCTCACCACTGGGGGGGGCCCAAGAGACCCAGTACTTC
.	.	TRBJ2-3	TRBV18	CASSFTSGSTDTQYF	TGTGCCAGCTCATTCACGAGCGGGAGCACAGATACGCAGTATTTT
once	.	TRBJ2-3	TRBV5-6	CASSVPGSTTDTQYF	TGTGCCAGCAGCGTACCCGGGAGCACCACAGATACGCAGTATTTT
.	TRBD2	TRBJ2-7	TRBV10-3	CAISDPTSGPTYEQYF	TGTGCCATCAGCGACCCGACTAGCGGCCCGACCTACGAGCAGTACTTC
.	TRBD2	TRBJ2-1	TRBV24-1	CATSDVAGGGYNEQFF	TGTGCCACCAGTGATGTAGCGGGGGGAGGATACAATGAGCAGTTCTTC
.	TRBD2	TRBJ2-5	TRBV19	CASASGRAGEETQYF	TGTGCCAGTGCTAGCGGGAGGGCGGGGGAGGAGACCCAGTACTTC
.	TRBD2	TRBJ2-3	TRBV9	CASSVSPGGAGTDTQYF	TGTGCCAGCAGCGTAAGTCCCGGGGGGGCCGGAACAGATACGCAGTATTTT
.	.	TRBJ2-7	TRBV6-5	CASSYSDAGFPYEQYF	TGTGCCAGCAGTTACTCGGACGCGGGGTTTCCCTACGAGCAGTACTTC
.	.	TRBJ1-1	TRBV12-3/TRBV12-4	CASRSSTEAFF	TGTGCCAGCAGGTCGAGCACTGAAGCTTTCTTT
.	TRBD1	TRBJ1-5	TRBV7-2	CASSLDRDQPQHF	TGTGCCAGCAGTTTGGACAGGGATCAGCCCCAGCATTTT
few	.	TRBJ2-3	TRBV6-5	CASSRQRFSTDTQYF	TGTGCCAGCAGCCGGCAGCGGTTCAGCACAGATACGCAGTATTTT
.	.	TRBJ2-1	TRBV7-3	CASSFLGGVVNEQFF	TGTGCCAGCAGCTTTTTAGGTGGAGTTGTCAATGAGCAGTTCTTC
.	TRBD2	TRBJ2-2	TRBV7-7	CAGSGLAGESTGELFF	TGTGCTGGCTCGGGACTAGCGGGAGAATCAACCGGGGAGCTGTTTTTT
.	.	TRBJ1-2	TRBV19	CASSNVDSLYGYTF	TGTGCCAGTAGCAACGTGGACAGTCTCTATGGCTACACCTTC
.	.	TRBJ1-2	TRBV27	CASSTRPDGNYGYTF	TGTGCCAGCAGTACCCGCCCAGATGGTAACTATGGCTACACCTTC
.	TRBD1	TRBJ2-7	TRBV7-9	CASSLGGQGALYEQYF	TGTGCCAGCAGCTTAGGGGGGCAGGGGGCCCTCTACGAGCAGTACTTC
.	.	TRBJ2-3	TRBV19	CASSGGILDTQYF	TGTGCCAGTAGTGGGGGGATTCTAGATACGCAGTATTTT
.	.	TRBJ2-3	TRBV3-1/TRBV3-2	CASSTQSGSGSDTQYF	TGTGCCAGCAGCACCCAGTCGGGTAGCGGCTCGGATACGCAGTATTTT
.	.	TRBJ2-3	TRBV19	CASSPQGGRGDTQYF	TGTGCCAGTAGTCCGCAGGGGGGCCGGGGGGATACGCAGTATTTT
once	TRBD2	TRBJ2-7	TRBV24-1	CATSLTSGREQYF	TGTGCCACCAGTCTTACTAGCGGGAGGGAGCAGTACTTC
.	TRBD1	TRBJ1-1	TRBV3-1/TRBV3-2	CASSQQSGQGSDFF	TGTGCCAGCAGCCAACAGTCGGGACAGGGGTCGGATTTCTTT
.	.	TRBJ2-7	TRBV7-2	CASSGLKVGYEQYF	TGTGCCAGCAGCGGACTCAAAGTGGGGTACGAGCAGTACTTC
.	TRBD1	TRBJ1-6	TRBV7-2	CASSLGQGYRSPLHF	TGTGCCAGCAGCTTAGGACAGGGGTATAGATCACCCCTCCACTTT
.	TRBD2	TRBJ2-1	TRBV5-4	CASSLGASGVLNEQFF	TGTGCCAGCAGCTTGGGGGCTAGCGGGGTCTTAAATGAGCAGTTCTTC
.	.	TRBJ1-6	TRBV7-3	CASSLRGDSPLHF	TGTGCCAGCAGCTTAAGGGGGGACTCACCCCTCCACTTT
.	TRBD1	TRBJ1-6	TRBV9	CASSVSQGTSPLHF	TGTGCCAGCAGCGTTTCACAGGGGACTTCACCCCTCCACTTT
.	.	TRBJ2-1	TRBV10-3	CAISVHNNEQFF	TGTGCCATCAGTGTACATAACAATGAGCAGTTCTTC
.	TRBD2	TRBJ2-3	TRBV6-6	CASSGGTDTQYF	TGTGCCAGCTCGGGGGGTACAGATACGCAGTATTTT
.	.	TRBJ2-1	TRBV27	CASSLTLLAGFVDEQFF	TGTGCCAGCAGTTTAACCCTACTAGCAGGTTTTGTCGATGAGCAGTTCTTC
.	.	TRBJ2-7	TRBV7-3	CASSIDGGSYEQYF	TGTGCCAGCAGCATAGACGGGGGCTCCTACGAGCAGTACTTC
.	TRBD2	TRBJ2-5	TRBV9	CASSVVASGRLETQYF	TGTGCCAGCAGCGTAGTCGCTAGCGGGAGGCTTGAGACCCAGTACTTC
few	.	TRBJ1-1	TRBV27	CAAGRVNTEAFF	TGTGCCGCAGGGAGGGTGAACACTGAAGCTTTCTTT
.	.	TRBJ2-1	TRBV5-1	CASSLAGLGYNEQFF	TGCGCCAGCAGCTTGGCGGGTCTCGGCTACAATGAGCAGTTCTTC
.	.	TRBJ2-7	TRBV4-3	CASSQGVGATYEQYF	TGCGCCAGCAGCCAAGGGGTAGGAGCAACCTACGAGCAGTACTTC